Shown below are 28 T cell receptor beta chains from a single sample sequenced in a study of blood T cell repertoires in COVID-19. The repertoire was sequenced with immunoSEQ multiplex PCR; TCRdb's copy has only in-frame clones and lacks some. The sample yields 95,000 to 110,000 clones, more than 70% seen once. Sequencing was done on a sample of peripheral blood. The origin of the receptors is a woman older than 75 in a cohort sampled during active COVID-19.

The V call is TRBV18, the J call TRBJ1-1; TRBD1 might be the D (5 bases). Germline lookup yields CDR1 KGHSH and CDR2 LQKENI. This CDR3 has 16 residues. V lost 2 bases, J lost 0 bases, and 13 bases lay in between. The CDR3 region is CASSPIGIGVNTEAFF. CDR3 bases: TGTGCCAGCTCACCAATCGGTATAGGGGTGAACACTGAAGCTTTCTTT.

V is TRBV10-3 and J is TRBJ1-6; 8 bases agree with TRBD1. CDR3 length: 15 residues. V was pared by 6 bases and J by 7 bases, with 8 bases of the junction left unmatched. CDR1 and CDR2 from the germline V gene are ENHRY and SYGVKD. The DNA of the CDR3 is TGTGCCATCAGCCCAGGACAGGGAATGAATTCACCCCTCCACTTT. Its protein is CAISPGQGMNSPLHF.

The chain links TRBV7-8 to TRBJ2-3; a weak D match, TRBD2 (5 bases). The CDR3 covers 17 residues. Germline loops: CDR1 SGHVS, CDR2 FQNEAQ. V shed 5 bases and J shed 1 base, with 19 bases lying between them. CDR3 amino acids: CASSLIPPLGGTDTQYF. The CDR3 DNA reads TGTGCCAGCAGCCTAATCCCCCCGTTGGGAGGCACAGATACGCAGTATTTT.

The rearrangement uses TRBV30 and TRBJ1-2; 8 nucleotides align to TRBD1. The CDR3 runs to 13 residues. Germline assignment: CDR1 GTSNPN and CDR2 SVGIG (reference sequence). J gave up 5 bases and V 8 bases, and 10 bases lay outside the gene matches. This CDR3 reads CAGWPTGVYGYTF. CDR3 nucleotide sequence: TGTGCCGGATGGCCGACAGGGGTTTATGGCTACACCTTC.

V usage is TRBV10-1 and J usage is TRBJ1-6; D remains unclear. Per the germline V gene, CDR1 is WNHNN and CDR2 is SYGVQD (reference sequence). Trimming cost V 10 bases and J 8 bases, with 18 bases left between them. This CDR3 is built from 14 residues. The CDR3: CATPIRSTDSPLHF. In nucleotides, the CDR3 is TGCGCCACCCCAATCAGGTCGACGGATTCACCCCTCCACTTT.

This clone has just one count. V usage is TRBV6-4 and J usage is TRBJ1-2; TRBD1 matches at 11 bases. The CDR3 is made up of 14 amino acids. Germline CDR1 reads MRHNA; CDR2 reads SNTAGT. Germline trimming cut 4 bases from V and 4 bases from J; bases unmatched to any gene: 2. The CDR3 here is CASSAGQGAYGYTF. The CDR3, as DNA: TGTGCCAGCAGTGCTGGACAGGGGGCCTATGGCTACACCTTC.

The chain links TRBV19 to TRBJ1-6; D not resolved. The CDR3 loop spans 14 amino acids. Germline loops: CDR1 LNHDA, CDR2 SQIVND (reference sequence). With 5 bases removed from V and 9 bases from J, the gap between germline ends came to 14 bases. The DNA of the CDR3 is TGTGCCAGTAGTCTGTTGAGGGAGAGTTCACCCCTCCACTTT. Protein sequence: CASSLLRESSPLHF.

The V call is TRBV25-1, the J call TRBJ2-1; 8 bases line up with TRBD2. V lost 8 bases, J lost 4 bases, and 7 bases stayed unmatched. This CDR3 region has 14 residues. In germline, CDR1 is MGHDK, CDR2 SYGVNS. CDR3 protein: CASSPPGGYNEQFF. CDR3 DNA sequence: TGTGCCAGCTCCCCCCCGGGGGGGTACAATGAGCAGTTCTTC.

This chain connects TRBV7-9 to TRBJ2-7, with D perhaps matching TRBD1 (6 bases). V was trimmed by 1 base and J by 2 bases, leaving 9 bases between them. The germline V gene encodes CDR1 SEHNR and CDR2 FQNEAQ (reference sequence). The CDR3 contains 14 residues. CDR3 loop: CASSLDGGAYEQYF. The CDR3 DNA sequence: TGTGCCAGCAGCTTAGATGGGGGCGCCTACGAGCAGTACTTC.

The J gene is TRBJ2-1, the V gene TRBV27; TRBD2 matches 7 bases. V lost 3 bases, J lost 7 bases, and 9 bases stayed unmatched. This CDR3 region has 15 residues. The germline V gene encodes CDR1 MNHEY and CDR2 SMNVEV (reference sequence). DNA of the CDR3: TGTGCCAGCAGTTTTCAGGCAGGGAGGGGTAATGAGCAGTTCTTC. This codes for CASSFQAGRGNEQFF.

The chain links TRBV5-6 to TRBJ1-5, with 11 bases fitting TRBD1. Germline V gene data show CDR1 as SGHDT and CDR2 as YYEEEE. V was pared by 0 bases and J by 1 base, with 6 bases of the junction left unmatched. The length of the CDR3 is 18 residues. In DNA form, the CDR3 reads TGTGCCAGCAGCTTGGGGACAGGGGGCTTCATCAGCAATCAGCCCCAGCATTTT. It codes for CASSLGTGGFISNQPQHF.

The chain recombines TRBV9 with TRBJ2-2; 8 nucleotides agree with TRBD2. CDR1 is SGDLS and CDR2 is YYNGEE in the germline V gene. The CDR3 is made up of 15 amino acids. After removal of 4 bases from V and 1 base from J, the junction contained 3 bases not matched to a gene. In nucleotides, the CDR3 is TGTGCCAGCAGCATAAGCGGGAGGAACACCGGGGAGCTGTTTTTT. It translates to CASSISGRNTGELFF.

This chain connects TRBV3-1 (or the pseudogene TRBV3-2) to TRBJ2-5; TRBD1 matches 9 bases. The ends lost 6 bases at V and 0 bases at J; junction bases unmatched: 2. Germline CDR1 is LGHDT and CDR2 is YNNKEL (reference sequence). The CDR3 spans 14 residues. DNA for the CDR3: TGTGCCAGCAGGGGGACAGGGAACCAAGAGACCCAGTACTTC. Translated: CASRGTGNQETQYF.

The CDR3 DNA follows: TGCAGTGCGGCACGGGACAGGGAGCTGTTTTTT. Encoded protein: CSAARDRELFF. The chain has TRBV20-1 and TRBJ2-2; tentatively, D is TRBD1 (6 bases). This CDR3 is 11 amino acids long. V dropped 6 bases and J dropped 9 bases, with 11 bases sitting between them. CDR1 is DFQATT, CDR2 SNEGSKA, per germline (reference sequence).

DNA for the CDR3: TGTGCCAGCAGCCAGAGACAGGGGGATGGCTACACCTTC. Protein: CASSQRQGDGYTF. The chain carries TRBV3-1 (or the pseudogene TRBV3-2) and TRBJ1-2; TRBD1 matches 9 bases. Germline CDR1 is LGHDT and CDR2 is YNNKEL (reference sequence). V lost 3 bases to trimming and J lost 6 bases; unmatched junction nucleotides: 2. The CDR3 is made up of 13 amino acids.

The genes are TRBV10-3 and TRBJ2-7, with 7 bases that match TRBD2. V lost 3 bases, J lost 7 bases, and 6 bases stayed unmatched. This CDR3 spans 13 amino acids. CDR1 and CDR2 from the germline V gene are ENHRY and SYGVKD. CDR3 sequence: CAISDGLVQEQYF. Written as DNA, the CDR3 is TGTGCCATCAGTGATGGACTAGTGCAAGAGCAGTACTTC.

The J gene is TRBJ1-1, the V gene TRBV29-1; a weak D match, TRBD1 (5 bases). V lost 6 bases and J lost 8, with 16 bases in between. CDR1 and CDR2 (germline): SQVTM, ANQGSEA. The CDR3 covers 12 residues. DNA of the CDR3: TGCAGCGTAGGCAAGGATGGGGGGGAAGCTTTCTTT. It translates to CSVGKDGGEAFF.

The DNA for the CDR3 is TGTGCCAGCTCACCGGGGACAGGGTTCGGCGGGGAGCTGTTTTTT. Its translation: CASSPGTGFGGELFF. The chain couples TRBV18 to TRBJ2-2, with 9 bases lining up with TRBD1. The CDR3 runs to 15 residues. In germline, CDR1 is KGHSH, CDR2 LQKENI. Trimming removed 3 bases from V and 7 bases from J; junction bases left unmatched: 6. The whole variable domain, remainder taken from reference TRBV18 and TRBJ2-2, is NAGVMQNPRHLVRRRGQEARLRCSPMKGHSHVYWYRQLPEEGLKFMVYLQKENIIDESGMPKERFSAEFPKEGPSILRIQQVVRGDSAAYFCASSPGTGFGGELFFGEGSRLTVL.

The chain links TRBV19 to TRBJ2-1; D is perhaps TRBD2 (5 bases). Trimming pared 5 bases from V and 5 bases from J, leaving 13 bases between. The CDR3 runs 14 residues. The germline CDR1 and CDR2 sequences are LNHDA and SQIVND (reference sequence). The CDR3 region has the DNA TGTGCCAGTAGTCCTCGAGGACTTAACAATGAGCAGTTCTTC. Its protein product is CASSPRGLNNEQFF. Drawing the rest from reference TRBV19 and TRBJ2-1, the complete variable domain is DGGITQSPKYLFRKEGQNVTLSCEQNLNHDAMYWYRQDPGQGLRLIYYSQIVNDFQKGDIAEGYSVSREKKESFPLTVTSAQKNPTAFYLCASSPRGLNNEQFFGPGTRLTVL.

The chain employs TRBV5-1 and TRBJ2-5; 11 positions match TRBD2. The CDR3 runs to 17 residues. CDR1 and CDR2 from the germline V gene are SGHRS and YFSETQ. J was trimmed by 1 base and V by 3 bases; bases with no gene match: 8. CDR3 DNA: TGCGCCAGCAGCTCCGGGGGGACTAGCGGAGTCCAAGAGACCCAGTACTTC. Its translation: CASSSGGTSGVQETQYF.

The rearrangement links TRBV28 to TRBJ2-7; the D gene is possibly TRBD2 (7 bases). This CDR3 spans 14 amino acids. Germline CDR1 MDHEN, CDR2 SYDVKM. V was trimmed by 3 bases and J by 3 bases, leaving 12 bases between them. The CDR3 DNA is TGTGCCAGCAGTTTGAAGGGGGGGATCTACGAGCAGTACTTC. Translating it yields CASSLKGGIYEQYF.

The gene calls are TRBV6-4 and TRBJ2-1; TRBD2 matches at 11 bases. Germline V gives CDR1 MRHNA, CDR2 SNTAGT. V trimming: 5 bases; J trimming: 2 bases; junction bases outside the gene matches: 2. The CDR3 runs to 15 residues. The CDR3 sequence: CASSLAGGTYNEQFF. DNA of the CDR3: TGTGCCAGCAGTCTAGCGGGGGGAACCTACAATGAGCAGTTCTTC.

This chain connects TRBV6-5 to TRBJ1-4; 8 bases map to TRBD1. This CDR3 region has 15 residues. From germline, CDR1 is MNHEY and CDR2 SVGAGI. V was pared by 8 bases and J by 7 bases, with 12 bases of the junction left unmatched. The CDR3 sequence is CASSTRGPLREKLFF. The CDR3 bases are TGTGCCAGCTCTACCAGGGGGCCCCTTCGTGAAAAACTGTTTTTT.

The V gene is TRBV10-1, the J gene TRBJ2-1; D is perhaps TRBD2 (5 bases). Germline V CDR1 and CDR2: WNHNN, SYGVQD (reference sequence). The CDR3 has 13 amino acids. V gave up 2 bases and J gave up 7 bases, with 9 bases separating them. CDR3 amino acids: CASSEGGQNEQFF. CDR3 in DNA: TGCGCCAGCAGTGAGGGCGGGCAGAATGAGCAGTTCTTC.

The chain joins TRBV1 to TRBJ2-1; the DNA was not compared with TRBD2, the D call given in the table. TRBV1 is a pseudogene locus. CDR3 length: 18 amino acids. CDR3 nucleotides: TGCACCAGCAGCCCTCCCCCATTGGTTAGCGGGAGAGACAATGAGCAGTTCTTC. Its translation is CTSSPPPLVSGRDNEQFF.

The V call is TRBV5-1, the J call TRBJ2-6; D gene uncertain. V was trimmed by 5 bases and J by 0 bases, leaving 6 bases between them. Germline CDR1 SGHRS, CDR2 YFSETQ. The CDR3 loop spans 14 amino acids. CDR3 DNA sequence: TGCGCCAGCAGGCGAGACTCTGGGGCCAACGTCCTGACTTTC. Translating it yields CASRRDSGANVLTF.

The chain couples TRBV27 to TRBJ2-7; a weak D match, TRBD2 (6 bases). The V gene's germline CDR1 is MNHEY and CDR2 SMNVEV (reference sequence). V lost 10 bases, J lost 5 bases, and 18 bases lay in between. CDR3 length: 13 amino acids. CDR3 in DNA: TGTGCCACCCGACGGGGCGGGGCCCACGAGCAGTACTTC. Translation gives CATRRGGAHEQYF.

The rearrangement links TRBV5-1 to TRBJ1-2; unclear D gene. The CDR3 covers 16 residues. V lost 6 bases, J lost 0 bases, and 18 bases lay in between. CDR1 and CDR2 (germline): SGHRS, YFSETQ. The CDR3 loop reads CASTAFPQAPNYGYTF. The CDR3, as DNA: TGCGCCAGCACCGCGTTTCCTCAGGCCCCTAACTATGGCTACACCTTC.